These 10 T cell receptor beta chains share one sample of origin, sequenced in a study of monozygotic twins with inflammatory bowel disease. Following a re-call of the 5' RACE reads, TCRdb has one entry per CDR3 protein and lacks DNA. The sample has some 170,000 distinct CDR3 sequences, and its top ten clones hold around 6.8%. Sequencing input: blood. The receptor source for this set is a human donor with ulcerative colitis or Crohn's disease, or a healthy co-twin of an affected twin (not recorded which).

The gene calls are TRBV6-5 and TRBJ1-3; TCRdb designates TRBD1, a call that cannot be tested without DNA. There are 16 residues in the CDR3. The germline gives CDR1 MNHEY, CDR2 SVGAGI. The CDR3 loop is CASSYSGGQIGNTIYF.

This sequence joins TRBV30 and TRBJ2-7. The CDR3 is made up of 13 amino acids. Per germline, CDR1 GTSNPN and CDR2 SVGIG (reference sequence). Here the CDR3 reads CAWSTGLGYEQYF.

This sequence joins TRBV10-3 and TRBJ1-5; checking the TCRdb D call of TRBD1 is not possible without DNA. CDR3 length: 13 residues. CDR1 is ENHRY, CDR2 SYGVKD, per germline. The CDR3 loop reads CAISEEGDQPQHF.

This sequence joins TRBV29-1 and TRBJ1-1. The CDR3 loop spans 11 amino acids. From germline, CDR1 is SQVTM and CDR2 ANQGSEA. CDR3 residues: CSGRGNTEAFF.

The J gene is TRBJ1-1, the V gene TRBV14. CDR3 length: 14 amino acids. Germline V CDR1 and CDR2: SGHDN, FVKESK. CDR3 amino acids: CASSQTALNTEAFF.

V and J are TRBV3-1 and TRBJ2-7; the TCRdb D gene call, TRBD2, has no DNA to confirm it. The CDR3 consists of 14 residues. Germline-derived CDR1 and CDR2 are LGHDT and YNNKEL (reference sequence). CDR3 sequence reads: CASSQSGPTSEQYF.

This sequence joins TRBV7-2 and TRBJ2-1; TCRdb gives TRBD1 as the D gene, but with no DNA this cannot be confirmed. The germline gives CDR1 SGHTA, CDR2 FQGNSA. This CDR3 has 12 residues. The CDR3 sequence: CASSWTPPEQFF. Full variable domain (remainder filled in from reference TRBV7-2 and TRBJ2-1): GAGVSQSPSNKVTEKGKDVELRCDPISGHTALYWYRQSLGQGLEFLIYFQGNSAPDKSGLPSDRFSAERTGGSVSTLTIQRTQQEDSAVYLCASSWTPPEQFFGPGTRLTVL.

The chain is built from TRBV11-2 and TRBJ1-6; without DNA, the TCRdb call of TRBD1 cannot be checked. Germline CDR1 and CDR2: SGHAT and FQNNGV. This CDR3 contains 19 residues. CDR3 sequence: CASSLVGGGRGGTDSPLHF.

This chain joins TRBV11-2 and TRBJ2-1; the TRBD2 assignment by TCRdb is unverifiable without DNA. CDR1 SGHAT and CDR2 FQNNGV come from the germline V gene. This CDR3 has 17 residues. CDR3 loop: CASSRWTSGDYYNEQFF.

The chain recombines TRBV29-1 with TRBJ1-5; TCRdb reports TRBD1, a call that lacks DNA to check it against. The CDR3 extends over 12 amino acids. The V gene's germline CDR1 is SQVTM and CDR2 ANQGSEA. The CDR3 region is CSVGTGDQPQHF.